One sample yielded the 10 T cell receptor beta chains listed below, sequenced in a study of regulatory T cells in long-lasting Graves disease. Noted time point: persistent/refractory GD, antithyroid drugs over 5 years with positive TRAb. There was RNA extracted from PBMCs, and the TCR library was made from it. Libraries of TCR beta came from iRepertoire HTBI primers plus Arm-PCR of CDR3 regions. MiXCR, run by TCRdb on the multiplex PCR reads, gives a single entry per CDR3 protein. The data show 350,000 to 500,000 distinct CDR3 sequences, over 20% seen once. The material was peripheral blood mononuclear cells (PBMCs), obtained when the disease was refractory, from a patient treated with antithyroid drugs. These receptors were taken from a female donor with Graves disease.

In this sample, this clonotype turned up many times. This CDR3 reads CASSLTTGTNQETQYF. For the CDR3, the DNA is TGTGCCAGCAGTCTCACAACCGGGACAAACCAAGAGACCCAGTACTTC. The chain joins TRBV28 to TRBJ2-5; possible D gene TRBD1, 6 bases. This CDR3 has 16 residues. Germline CDR1 and CDR2: MDHEN and SYDVKM. Trimming removed 5 bases from V and 0 bases from J, with 16 bases in between.

This clonotype was seen a few times. The V gene is TRBV27, the J gene TRBJ1-6; D is ambiguous. The CDR3 runs to 14 residues. Deletions cut 6 bases from V and 13 bases from J, with 19 bases between. Per germline, CDR1 MNHEY and CDR2 SMNVEV (reference sequence). CDR3 sequence (DNA): TGTGCCAGCAGGCCGGGCTCCTCCGGTTCCCCCCTCCACTTT. It specifies CASRPGSSGSPLHF.

This clonotype was counted many times. The chain combines TRBV30 with TRBJ2-7; no reliable D call. Germline-derived CDR1 and CDR2 are GTSNPN and SVGIG (reference sequence). This CDR3 spans 12 amino acids. V lost 7 bases and J 2 bases, leaving 12 bases between the germline ends. CDR3 loop: CAFSSDPYEQYF. CDR3 in DNA: TGTGCCTTCTCCTCCGATCCCTACGAGCAGTACTTC.

The rearrangement joins TRBV5-4 to TRBJ2-3; 8 nucleotides line up with TRBD2. Germline loops: CDR1 SGHNT, CDR2 YYREEE (reference sequence). Unmatched junction bases numbered 6, after V lost 3 bases and J lost 0 bases. The CDR3 covers 16 residues. CDR3 region: CASSSLTSASTDTQYF. The CDR3 bases are TGTGCCAGCAGCTCGCTGACTAGCGCAAGCACAGATACGCAGTATTTT.

The rearrangement joins TRBV5-4 to TRBJ1-2; maybe TRBD1 (6 bases). Germline V CDR1 and CDR2: SGHNT, YYREEE (reference sequence). CDR3 size: 15 residues. The germline V and J ends were trimmed by 4 bases and 3 bases, with 16 bases remaining between them. The CDR3 DNA reads as TGTGCCAGCAGCACGGAGGGGGAGGGGGACTATGGCTACACCTTC. This codes for CASSTEGEGDYGYTF.

This chain links TRBV7-2 with TRBJ2-7; D remains ambiguous. With 5 bases removed from V and 9 bases from J, the gap between germline ends came to 17 bases. The CDR3 is made up of 13 amino acids. Germline V gene sequence: CDR1 SGHTA, CDR2 FQGNSA. CDR3 sequence reads: CASSPLGLEAQYF. In DNA form, the CDR3 reads TGTGCCAGCAGCCCCCTCGGGCTAGAGGCGCAGTACTTC.

This clonotype was seen only a few times. The gene calls are TRBV28 and TRBJ2-3; 13 bases align to TRBD2. The germline gives CDR1 MDHEN, CDR2 SYDVKM. The CDR3 covers 16 residues. After removal of 2 bases from V and 6 bases from J, the junction contained 5 bases not matched to a gene. Written as DNA, the CDR3 is TGTGCCAGCAGTTTAAGGACTAGCGGGAGTGTGGATACGCAGTATTTT. It is translated as CASSLRTSGSVDTQYF.

This clonotype was counted ten times or more. This chain links TRBV12-3 or TRBV12-4 with TRBJ2-4; TRBD2 matches at 7 bases. Trimming cost V 4 bases and J 3 bases; bases outside gene matches: 15. The length of the CDR3 is 18 residues. The CDR3 loop reads CASSSDRFRGEGKNIQYF. The CDR3, as DNA: TGTGCCAGCAGTTCCGACCGATTCCGCGGGGAGGGCAAAAACATTCAGTACTTC.

V and J are TRBV7-3 and TRBJ2-7; no definite D call. The CDR3 has 15 amino acids. The germline CDR1 and CDR2 sequences are SGHTA and FQGTGA. V was cut by 4 bases and J by 4 bases, with 17 bases left in between. Here the CDR3 reads CASSYTPSPMYEQYF. CDR3 DNA: TGTGCCAGCAGCTACACTCCCTCCCCCATGTACGAGCAGTACTTC.

This clonotype was observed at least ten times. V gene TRBV2 combines with J gene TRBJ2-2; D is possibly TRBD2 (6 bases). The V gene's germline CDR1 is SNHLY and CDR2 FYNNEI. The CDR3 loop spans 15 amino acids. V gave up 8 bases and J gave up 0 bases, with 13 bases separating them. The CDR3 reads CASRSSGSNTGELFF. The CDR3 nucleotides are TGTGCCAGCCGGAGCAGCGGGTCGAACACCGGGGAGCTGTTTTTT.